A selection of T cell receptor beta chains follows, all from one sample in a study of identical twins. TCRdb called the 5' RACE reads again in MiXCR, with one record for every CDR3 protein. The sample contains about 890,000 distinct CDR3 sequences, 12% of which appear only once. These same records also appear under a second study, on yellow fever vaccine responses in identical twins.

The sequenced sample was PBMCs. These receptors were obtained from a woman aged 18-29 years in good health. Each CDR3 is given with its conserved first and last residue. The D gene is left open where the match is weak. Clone size is stated in some rows and not others, as once, few, many or a class when expanded.

j_call v_call clone_size d_call cdr3_aa cdr3_nt
TRBJ2-3 TRBV7-6 NA TRBD2 CASSLTGGGSYYTQYF TGTGCCAGCAGCTTAACAGGCGGGGGGTCCTACTATACGCAGTATTTT
TRBJ2-5 TRBV24-1 many TRBD2 CATSDTGLGQTQYF TGTGCCACCAGTGATACCGGACTAGGACAGACCCAGTACTTC
TRBJ2-3 TRBV7-8 NA TRBD2 CASSLNSLAGGSGTDTQYF TGTGCCAGCAGCTTAAATAGTCTAGCGGGAGGATCCGGCACAGATACGCAGTATTTT
TRBJ2-4 TRBV7-3 few TRBD1 CASSSGTGNIQYF TGTGCCAGCAGCTCGGGGACAGGGAACATTCAGTACTTC
TRBJ2-3 TRBV5-1 many TRBD2 CASSPASGGSGTDTQYF TGCGCCAGCAGCCCCGCTAGCGGGGGGTCCGGGACAGATACGCAGTATTTT
TRBJ1-5 TRBV7-2 many NA CASSGVGLSINQPQHF TGTGCCAGCAGCGGAGTGGGCCTATCCATTAATCAGCCCCAGCATTTT
TRBJ2-5 TRBV29-1 NA TRBD2 CSLRLAGVGETQYF TGCAGCCTACGACTAGCGGGAGTTGGGGAGACCCAGTACTTC
TRBJ2-7 TRBV12-3/TRBV12-4 NA NA CASSFRQGYHEQYF TGTGCCAGCAGTTTCAGGCAGGGATACCACGAGCAGTACTTC
TRBJ2-7 TRBV7-2 NA NA CASSPGSGNWYEQYF TGTGCCAGCAGCCCCGGGTCGGGGAATTGGTACGAGCAGTACTTC
TRBJ1-5 TRBV5-6 NA TRBD1 CASSGQGVNQPQHF TGTGCCAGCAGCGGACAGGGGGTTAATCAGCCCCAGCATTTT
TRBJ2-7 TRBV20-1 NA NA CSASGLAFYEQYF TGCAGTGCTAGTGGGCTAGCTTTCTACGAGCAGTACTTC
TRBJ1-1 TRBV28 few NA CASSLIRLGQFGSEAFF TGTGCCAGCAGTTTAATAAGGCTTGGACAGTTTGGCTCTGAAGCTTTCTTT
TRBJ2-1 TRBV7-9 few NA CASSPADGNYNEQFF TGTGCCAGCAGCCCAGCGGACGGTAACTACAATGAGCAGTTCTTC
TRBJ1-3 TRBV14 few TRBD1 CASSRRTGIGNTIYF TGTGCCAGCAGCCGACGGACAGGGATAGGAAACACCATATATTTT
TRBJ2-1 TRBV12-3/TRBV12-4 many NA CASSYLTPGNEQFF TGTGCCAGCAGTTACCTTACTCCCGGCAATGAGCAGTTCTTC
TRBJ2-1 TRBV20-1 NA TRBD1 CSATDRNSYNEQFF TGCAGTGCTACGGACAGGAACTCCTACAATGAGCAGTTCTTC
TRBJ1-1 TRBV18 few NA CASSPYWAGENTEAFF TGTGCCAGCTCACCCTACTGGGCAGGGGAGAACACTGAAGCTTTCTTT
TRBJ2-7 TRBV11-2 NA NA CASSSTPPYEQYF TGTGCCAGCAGCTCGACACCGCCCTACGAGCAGTACTTC
TRBJ2-1 TRBV3-1 few TRBD2 CASSQDLQGGGRLF TGTGCCAGCAGCCAAGATCTTCAGGGCGGGGGGAGGTTGTTC
TRBJ2-1 TRBV20-1 few NA CSARVLSYNEQFF TGCAGTGCTAGAGTCTTATCCTACAATGAGCAGTTCTTC